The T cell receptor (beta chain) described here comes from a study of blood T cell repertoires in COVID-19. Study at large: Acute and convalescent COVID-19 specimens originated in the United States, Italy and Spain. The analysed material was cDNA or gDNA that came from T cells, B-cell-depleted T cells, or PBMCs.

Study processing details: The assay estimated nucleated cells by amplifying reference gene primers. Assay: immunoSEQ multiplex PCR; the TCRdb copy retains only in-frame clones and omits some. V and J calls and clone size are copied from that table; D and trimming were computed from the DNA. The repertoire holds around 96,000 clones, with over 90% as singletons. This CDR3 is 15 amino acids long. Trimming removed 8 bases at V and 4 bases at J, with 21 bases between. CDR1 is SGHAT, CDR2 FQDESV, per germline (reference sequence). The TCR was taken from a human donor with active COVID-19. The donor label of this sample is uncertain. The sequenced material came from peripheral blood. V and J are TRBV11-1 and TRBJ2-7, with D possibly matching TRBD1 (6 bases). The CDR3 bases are TGTGCCAGCTCCAGGCCAGGGGCCCTATATTACGAGCAGTACTTC. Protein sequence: CASSRPGALYYEQYF.